This T cell receptor (beta chain) was documented in a study of blood T cells in healthy people across ages. The study's findings and limits: TCR beta diversity per million T cells fell roughly linearly with age.

Per-sample yields of isolated PBMCs were at least 6.5 million. The CDR3 is 12 residues long. Germline lookup yields CDR1 GTSNPN and CDR2 SVGIG (reference sequence). This clonotype came up a few times. Antigen specificity is unknown. Using a J-beta primer mix together with a sample-barcoded 5' primer, a second PCR was run for roughly 6 to 11 cycles. Each cDNA molecule, via a template-switch adaptor with 12 random nucleotides, was tagged. There were at least 3 million CDR3-containing paired-end reads obtained from each sample. TCRdb fed the 5' RACE reads into MiXCR, producing one record per CDR3 protein. The table includes over 1,500,000 distinct CDR3 sequences, approximately 40% detected once.

The chain carries TRBV30 and TRBJ2-1, with a possible D match to TRBD1 (5 bases). The tail of the sequence fits TRBJ2-7 better, so the J call may be wrong. The sequence came from a human donor in good health. The sequenced material came from blood. This chain's CDR3 is CAWRLTDYEQYF. CDR3 sequence (DNA): TGTGCCTGGAGGCTGACAGACTACGAGCAGTACTTC.